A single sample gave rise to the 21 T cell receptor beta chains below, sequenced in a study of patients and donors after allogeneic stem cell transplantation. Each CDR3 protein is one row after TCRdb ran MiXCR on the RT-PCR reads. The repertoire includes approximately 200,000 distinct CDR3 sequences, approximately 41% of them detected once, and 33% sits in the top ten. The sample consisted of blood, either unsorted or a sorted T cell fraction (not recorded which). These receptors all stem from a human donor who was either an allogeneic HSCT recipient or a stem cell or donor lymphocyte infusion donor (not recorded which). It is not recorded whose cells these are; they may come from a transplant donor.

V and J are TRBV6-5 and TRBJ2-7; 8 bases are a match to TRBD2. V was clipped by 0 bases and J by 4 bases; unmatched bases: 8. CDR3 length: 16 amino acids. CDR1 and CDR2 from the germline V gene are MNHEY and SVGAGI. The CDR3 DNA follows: TGTGCCAGCAGTTACTCGCGGCTAGCGGGTTTGTACGAGCAGTACTTC. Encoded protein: CASSYSRLAGLYEQYF.

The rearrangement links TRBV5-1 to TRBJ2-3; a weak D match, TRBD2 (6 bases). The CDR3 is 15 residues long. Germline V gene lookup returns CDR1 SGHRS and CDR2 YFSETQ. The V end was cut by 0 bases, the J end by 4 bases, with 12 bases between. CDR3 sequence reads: CASSLVGGAADTQYF. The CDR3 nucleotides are TGCGCCAGCAGCTTGGTTGGAGGGGCCGCAGATACGCAGTATTTT.

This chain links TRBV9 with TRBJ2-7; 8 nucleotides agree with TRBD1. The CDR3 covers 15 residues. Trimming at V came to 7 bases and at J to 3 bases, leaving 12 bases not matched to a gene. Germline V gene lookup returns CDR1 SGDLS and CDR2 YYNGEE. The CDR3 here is CASAPSGGADYEQYF. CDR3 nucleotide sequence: TGTGCCAGCGCACCCTCAGGGGGCGCTGACTACGAGCAGTACTTC. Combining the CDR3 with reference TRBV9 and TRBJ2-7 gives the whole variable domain DSGVTQTPKHLITATGQRVTLRCSPRSGDLSVYWYQQSLDQGLQFLIQYYNGEERAKGNILERFSAQQFPDLHSELNLSSLELGDSALYFCASAPSGGADYEQYFGPGTRLTVT.

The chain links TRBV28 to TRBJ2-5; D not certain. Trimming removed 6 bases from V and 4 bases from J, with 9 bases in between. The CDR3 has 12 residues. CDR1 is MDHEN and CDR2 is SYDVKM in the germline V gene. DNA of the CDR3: TGTGCCAGCAGCCTCCCCGCAGAGACCCAGTACTTC. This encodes CASSLPAETQYF.

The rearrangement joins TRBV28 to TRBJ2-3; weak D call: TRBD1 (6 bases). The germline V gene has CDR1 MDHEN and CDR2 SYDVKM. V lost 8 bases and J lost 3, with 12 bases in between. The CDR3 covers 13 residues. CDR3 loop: CASCYRVTDTQYF. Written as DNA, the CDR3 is TGTGCCAGCTGCTACAGGGTGACAGATACGCAGTATTTT.

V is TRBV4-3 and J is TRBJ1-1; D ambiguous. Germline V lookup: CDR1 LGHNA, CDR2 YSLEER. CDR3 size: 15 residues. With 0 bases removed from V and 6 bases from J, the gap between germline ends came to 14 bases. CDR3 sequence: CASSQELGSGAEAFF. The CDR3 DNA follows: TGCGCCAGCAGCCAAGAGTTGGGTTCAGGAGCTGAAGCTTTCTTT.

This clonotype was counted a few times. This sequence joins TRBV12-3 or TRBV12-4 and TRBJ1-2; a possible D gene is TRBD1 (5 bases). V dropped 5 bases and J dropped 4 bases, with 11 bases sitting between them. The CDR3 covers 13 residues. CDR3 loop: CASSRDPGYGYTF. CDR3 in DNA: TGTGCCAGCAGTCGGGACCCCGGCTATGGCTACACCTTC.

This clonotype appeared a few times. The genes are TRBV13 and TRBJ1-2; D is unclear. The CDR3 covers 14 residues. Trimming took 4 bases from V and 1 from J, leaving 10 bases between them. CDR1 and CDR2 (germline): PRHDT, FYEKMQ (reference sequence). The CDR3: CASSSRLDNYGYTF. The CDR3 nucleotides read TGTGCCAGCAGCTCCAGACTGGATAACTATGGCTACACCTTC.

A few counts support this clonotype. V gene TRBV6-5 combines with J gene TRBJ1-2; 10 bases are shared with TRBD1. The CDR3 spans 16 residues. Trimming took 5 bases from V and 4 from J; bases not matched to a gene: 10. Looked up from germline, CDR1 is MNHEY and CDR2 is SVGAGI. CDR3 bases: TGTGCCAGCAGTAAACCGGGACAGGGGCACATCTATGGCTACACCTTC. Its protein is CASSKPGQGHIYGYTF.

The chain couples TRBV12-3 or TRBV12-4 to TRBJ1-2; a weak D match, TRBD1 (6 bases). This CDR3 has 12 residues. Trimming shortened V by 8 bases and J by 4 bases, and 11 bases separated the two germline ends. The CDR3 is CASHRVSYGYTF. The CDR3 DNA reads TGTGCCAGCCACAGGGTCAGCTATGGCTACACCTTC.

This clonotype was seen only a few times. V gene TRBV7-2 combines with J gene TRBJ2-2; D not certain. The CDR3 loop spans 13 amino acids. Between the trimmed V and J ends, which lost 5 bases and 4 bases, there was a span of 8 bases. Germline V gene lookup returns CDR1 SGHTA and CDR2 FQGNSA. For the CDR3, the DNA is TGTGCCAGCAGCCCGGGTCTCACCGGGGAGCTGTTTTTT. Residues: CASSPGLTGELFF.

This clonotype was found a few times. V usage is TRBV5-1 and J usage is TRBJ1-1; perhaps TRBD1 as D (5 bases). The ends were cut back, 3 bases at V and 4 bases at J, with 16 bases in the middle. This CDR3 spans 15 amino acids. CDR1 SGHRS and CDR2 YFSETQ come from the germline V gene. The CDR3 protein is CASSSLARGRTEAFF. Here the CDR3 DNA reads TGCGCCAGCAGCTCCCTGGCTAGGGGCCGCACTGAAGCTTTCTTT. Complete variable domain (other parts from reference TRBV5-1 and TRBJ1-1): KAGVTQTPRYLIKTRGQQVTLSCSPISGHRSVSWYQQTPGQGLQFLFEYFSETQRNKGNFPGRFSGRQFSNSRSEMNVSTLELGDSALYLCASSSLARGRTEAFFGQGTRLTVV.

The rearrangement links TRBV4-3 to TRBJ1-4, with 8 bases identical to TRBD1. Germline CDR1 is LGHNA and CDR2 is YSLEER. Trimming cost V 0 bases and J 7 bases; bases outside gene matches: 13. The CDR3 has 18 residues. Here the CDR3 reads CASSQDDRGSTPTEKLFF. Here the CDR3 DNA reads TGCGCCAGCAGCCAAGATGACAGGGGCTCTACCCCTACTGAAAAACTGTTTTTT.

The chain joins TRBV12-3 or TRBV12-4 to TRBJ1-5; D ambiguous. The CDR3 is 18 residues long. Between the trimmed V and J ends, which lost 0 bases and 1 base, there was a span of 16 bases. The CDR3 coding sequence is TGTGCCAGCAGTTTAGCTCTAAGACTCCCTCGGAGCAATCAGCCCCAGCATTTT. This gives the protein CASSLALRLPRSNQPQHF.

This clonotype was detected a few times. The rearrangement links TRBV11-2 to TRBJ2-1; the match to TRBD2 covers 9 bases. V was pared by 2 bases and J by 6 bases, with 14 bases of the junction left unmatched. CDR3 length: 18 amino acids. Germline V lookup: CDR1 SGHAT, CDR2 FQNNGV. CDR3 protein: CASSLRQGLSGRGNEQFF. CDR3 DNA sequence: TGTGCCAGCAGCTTACGCCAGGGCCTTAGCGGGAGAGGCAATGAGCAGTTCTTC.

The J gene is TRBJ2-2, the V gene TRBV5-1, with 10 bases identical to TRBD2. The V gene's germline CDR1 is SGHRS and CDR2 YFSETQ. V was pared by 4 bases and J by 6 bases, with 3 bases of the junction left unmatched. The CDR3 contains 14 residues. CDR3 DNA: TGCGCCAGCAGCACGAGCGGGAGGGCCGGGGAGCTGTTTTTT. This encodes CASSTSGRAGELFF.

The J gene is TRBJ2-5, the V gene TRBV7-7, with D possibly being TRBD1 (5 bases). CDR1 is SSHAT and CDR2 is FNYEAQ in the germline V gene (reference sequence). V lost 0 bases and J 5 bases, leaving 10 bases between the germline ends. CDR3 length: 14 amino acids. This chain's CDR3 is CASSLAAGMETQYF. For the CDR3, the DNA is TGTGCCAGCAGCTTAGCTGCAGGGATGGAGACCCAGTACTTC.

The CDR3: CASSQDRDISGNTIYF. As DNA, the CDR3 is TGTGCCAGCAGCCAAGATCGGGACATCTCTGGAAACACCATATATTTT. V usage is TRBV4-2 and J usage is TRBJ1-3; D is perhaps TRBD1 (6 bases). From germline, CDR1 is LGHNA and CDR2 YNFKEQ. The CDR3 runs to 16 residues. V was shortened by 0 bases and J by 0 bases, with 9 bases between the two germline ends.

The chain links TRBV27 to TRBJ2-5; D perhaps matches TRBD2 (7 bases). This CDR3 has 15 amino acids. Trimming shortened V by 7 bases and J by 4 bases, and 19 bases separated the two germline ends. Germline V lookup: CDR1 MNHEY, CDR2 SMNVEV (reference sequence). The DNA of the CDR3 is TGTGCCAGCACCCCCCGGGGGGCGGGATTAGAGACCCAGTACTTC. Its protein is CASTPRGAGLETQYF.

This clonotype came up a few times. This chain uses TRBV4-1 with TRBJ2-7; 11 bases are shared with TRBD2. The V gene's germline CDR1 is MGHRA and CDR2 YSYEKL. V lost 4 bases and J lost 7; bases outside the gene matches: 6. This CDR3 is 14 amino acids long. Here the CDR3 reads CASSLGLAGSEQYF. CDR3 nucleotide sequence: TGCGCCAGCAGCCTCGGACTAGCGGGCTCAGAGCAGTACTTC.

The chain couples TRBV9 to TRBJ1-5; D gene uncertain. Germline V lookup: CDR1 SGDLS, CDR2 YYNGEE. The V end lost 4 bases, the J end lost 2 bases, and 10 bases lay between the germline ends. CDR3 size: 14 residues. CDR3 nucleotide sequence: TGTGCCAGCAGCCCGGATTGGGGCAATCAGCCCCAGCATTTT. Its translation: CASSPDWGNQPQHF. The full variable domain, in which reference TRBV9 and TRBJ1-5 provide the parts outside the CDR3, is DSGVTQTPKHLITATGQRVTLRCSPRSGDLSVYWYQQSLDQGLQFLIQYYNGEERAKGNILERFSAQQFPDLHSELNLSSLELGDSALYFCASSPDWGNQPQHFGDGTRLSIL.